One and the same sample provided the 20 T cell receptor beta chains below, sequenced in a study of cytomegalovirus exposure and HLA in healthy donors. In the PCR, 60 Vbeta and 13 Jbeta primers were used. Some clones are missing from TCRdb's copy, which holds only in-frame ones; the method was immunoSEQ multiplex PCR. The data show about 250,000 clones, about nine tenths seen once. The sequenced sample was PBMCs. The receptors were gathered from a girl aged 2 to 10 in good health and CMV-seronegative.

The chain links TRBV9 to TRBJ1-1; the D gene is possibly TRBD1 (6 bases). The CDR3 runs 15 residues. Trimming stripped 0 bases from V and 1 base from J, with 10 bases between. Germline lookup yields CDR1 SGDLS and CDR2 YYNGEE. The chain's CDR3 is CASSVETGQNTEAFF. DNA for the CDR3: TGTGCCAGCAGCGTAGAGACGGGACAGAACACTGAAGCTTTCTTT.

The chain is built from TRBV5-1 and TRBJ2-7; 7 bases agree with TRBD1. V lost 2 bases, J lost 4 bases, and 9 bases stayed unmatched. Per the germline V gene, CDR1 is SGHRS and CDR2 is YFSETQ. The CDR3 is 15 amino acids. The CDR3 reads CASSFRDSQYYEQYF. CDR3 nucleotides: TGCGCCAGCAGCTTCCGGGACAGCCAGTATTACGAGCAGTACTTC.

This chain connects TRBV30 to TRBJ1-5, with 11 bases lining up with TRBD1. There are 16 residues in the CDR3. V shed 3 bases and J 6 bases; nucleotides not matched to a gene: 10. The V gene's germline CDR1 is GTSNPN and CDR2 SVGIG (reference sequence). CDR3: CAWSPRPGTGGQPQHF. CDR3 DNA sequence: TGTGCCTGGAGCCCCAGACCCGGGACAGGGGGTCAGCCCCAGCATTTT. Using reference TRBV30 and TRBJ1-5 for the parts outside the CDR3, the full variable domain is SQTIHQWPATLVQPVGSPLSLECTVEGTSNPNLYWYRQAAGRGLQLLFYSVGIGQISSEVPQNLSASRPQDRQFILSSKKLLLSDSGFYLCAWSPRPGTGGQPQHFGDGTRLSIL.

The chain recombines TRBV2 with TRBJ2-3; 11 bases line up with TRBD2. The germline CDR1 and CDR2 sequences are SNHLY and FYNNEI. With 3 bases clipped from V and 2 bases from J, the junction kept 13 bases outside the gene matches. This CDR3 comprises 19 residues. CDR3 loop: CASSELAGGLKRLTDTQYF. The CDR3 DNA reads TGTGCCAGCAGTGAGCTAGCGGGGGGCCTAAAACGCCTCACAGATACGCAGTATTTT.

The chain employs TRBV4-1 and TRBJ1-1; possible D gene TRBD1, 5 bases. V shed 2 bases and J shed 0 bases, with 10 bases lying between them. CDR3 length: 15 amino acids. Germline V gene lookup returns CDR1 MGHRA and CDR2 YSYEKL. The chain's CDR3 is CASSQQGSMNTEAFF. CDR3 nucleotides: TGCGCCAGCAGCCAACAGGGCAGCATGAACACTGAAGCTTTCTTT.

This chain connects TRBV4-1 to TRBJ2-7; the D gene is possibly TRBD2 (6 bases). Trimming stripped 4 bases from V and 1 base from J, with 20 bases between. Looked up from germline, CDR1 is MGHRA and CDR2 is YSYEKL. The CDR3 is 17 residues long. CDR3: CASSPRNAGSLSYEQYF. CDR3 DNA sequence: TGCGCCAGCAGCCCGCGTAATGCGGGGAGTTTGTCCTACGAGCAGTACTTC.

This chain joins TRBV11-2 and TRBJ1-1; 7 nucleotides align to TRBD1. The CDR3 spans 17 residues. V was pared by 5 bases and J by 5 bases, with 17 bases of the junction left unmatched. Germline CDR1 is SGHAT and CDR2 is FQNNGV. The CDR3 nucleotides are TGTGCCAGCAGCCGGGGACAGTCATCGGGTAGTGGGACTGAAGCTTTCTTT. This gives the protein CASSRGQSSGSGTEAFF.

This clone appeared a single time. CDR3 coding DNA: TGTGCCAGCAGTTACTCTTTCGATCAGCCCCAGCATTTT. It codes for CASSYSFDQPQHF. The chain links TRBV6-6 to TRBJ1-5; D gene ambiguous. V lost 0 bases and J lost 5, with 5 bases in between. The CDR3 runs 13 residues. Germline CDR1 MNHNY, CDR2 SVGAGI (reference sequence).

The gene calls are TRBV19 and TRBJ1-3; tentative D call: TRBD1 (5 bases). Trimming stripped 8 bases from V and 0 bases from J, with 14 bases between. CDR1 is LNHDA, CDR2 SQIVND, per germline (reference sequence). The CDR3 consists of 15 residues. This CDR3 is CASSAGSSSGNTIYF. CDR3 nucleotides: TGTGCCAGTTCGGCAGGGTCGAGCTCTGGAAACACCATATATTTT.

The chain has TRBV27 and TRBJ1-5, with no clear D. The CDR3 covers 12 residues. V was shortened by 5 bases and J by 3 bases, with 5 bases between the two germline ends. CDR1 is MNHEY and CDR2 is SMNVEV in the germline V gene (reference sequence). The CDR3 DNA reads as TGTGCCAGCAGTCCCCTCAATCAGCCCCAGCATTTT. The encoded protein is CASSPLNQPQHF.

The chain employs TRBV2 and TRBJ2-1; D is uncertain. The CDR3 sequence is 12 residues long. From germline, CDR1 is SNHLY and CDR2 FYNNEI. V was clipped by 10 bases and J by 7 bases, with 14 bases between them. CDR3 DNA sequence: TGTGCCACCAGCCACTACGAGAATGAGCAGTTCTTC. It translates to CATSHYENEQFF.

The chain links TRBV7-2 to TRBJ2-6; perhaps TRBD1 as D (5 bases). CDR3 size: 18 residues. The V gene's germline CDR1 is SGHTA and CDR2 FQGNSA. Trimming shortened V by 2 bases and J by 0 bases, and 14 bases separated the two germline ends. The CDR3 sequence: CASSLQGTPRSGANVLTF. Written as DNA, the CDR3 is TGTGCCAGCAGCTTACAGGGTACCCCGCGCTCTGGGGCCAACGTCCTGACTTTC.

The V and J genes are TRBV5-1 and TRBJ2-7; possible D gene TRBD2, 6 bases. In germline, CDR1 is SGHRS, CDR2 YFSETQ. Trimming took 2 bases from V and 5 from J, leaving 8 bases between them. The CDR3 has 12 amino acids. The CDR3 here is CASSLGGHEQYF. The CDR3 DNA follows: TGCGCCAGCAGCTTAGGAGGGCACGAGCAGTACTTC.

The V and J genes are TRBV7-8 and TRBJ2-2; D is undetermined. V lost 1 base and J lost 0, with 9 bases in between. Germline lookup yields CDR1 SGHVS and CDR2 FQNEAQ. The CDR3 spans 16 residues. This CDR3 reads CASSLGRVANTGELFF. The CDR3 DNA sequence: TGTGCCAGCAGCTTAGGCCGGGTGGCGAACACCGGGGAGCTGTTTTTT.

The chain employs TRBV7-3 and TRBJ2-1, with a tentative D call TRBD1 (6 bases). The CDR3 is made up of 19 amino acids. Per germline, CDR1 SGHTA and CDR2 FQGTGA. The V and J ends lost 1 base and 7 bases respectively, with 26 bases between them. In nucleotides, the CDR3 is TGTGCCAGCAGCTTAAGGGCTTTGGCACTTACAGGGCCTGGTAATGAGCAGTTCTTC. It translates to CASSLRALALTGPGNEQFF.

The rearrangement uses TRBV5-1 and TRBJ1-2; a weak D match, TRBD1 (5 bases). V lost 0 bases, J lost 6 bases, and 9 bases lay in between. CDR3 length equals 13 residues. Germline values: CDR1 SGHRS, CDR2 YFSETQ. The CDR3 coding sequence is TGCGCCAGCAGCTTGGCCGGGGGGGATGGCTACACCTTC. It codes for CASSLAGGDGYTF.

The V gene is TRBV25-1, the J gene TRBJ2-1; TRBD2 is a possible D gene (6 bases). CDR1 and CDR2 from the germline V gene are MGHDK and SYGVNS. The CDR3 has 15 amino acids. Trimming removed 3 bases from V and 4 bases from J, with 13 bases in between. The CDR3, as DNA: TGTGCCAGCAGTGAGCCCGGGACTCCTTACAATGAGCAGTTCTTC. This codes for CASSEPGTPYNEQFF.

The V call is TRBV5-4, the J call TRBJ2-7; D is unresolved. Between the trimmed V and J ends, which lost 3 bases and 1 base, there was a span of 2 bases. The germline CDR1 and CDR2 sequences are SGHNT and YYREEE (reference sequence). The CDR3 loop spans 11 amino acids. CDR3 nucleotides: TGTGCCAGCAGCTCATCCTACGAGCAGTACTTC. The encoded protein is CASSSSYEQYF.

The chain uses TRBV6-5 and TRBJ1-2; D unresolved. V lost 0 bases to trimming and J lost 1 base, with 6 bases between them. CDR1 and CDR2 (germline): MNHEY, SVGAGI. The CDR3 totals 14 residues. Here the CDR3 reads CASSYSEVNYGYTF. The CDR3, as DNA: TGTGCCAGCAGTTACTCTGAGGTTAACTATGGCTACACCTTC.

The chain links TRBV2 to TRBJ2-3; 7 nucleotides match TRBD1. Per the germline V gene, CDR1 is SNHLY and CDR2 is FYNNEI. J gave up 3 bases and V 6 bases, and 9 bases lay outside the gene matches. This CDR3 spans 15 amino acids. CDR3 nucleotide sequence: TGTGCCAGCAGACTGACAGGGATAGGGACAGATACGCAGTATTTT. Translation gives CASRLTGIGTDTQYF.